The present TCR beta chain was sequenced within a study of CD8 T cells in ankylosing spondylitis. Study results and limitations: CD8+ disease-linked clones were present at relatively low frequencies in blood. Significantly higher representation of disease-linked clones was reported for matched ankylosing spondylitis synovial fluid. In synovial fluid and blood from reactive arthritis, some motif variants were previously reported.

Library preparation for TCR beta used quantitative 5'-RACE with molecular barcodes. Via MiXCR, TCRdb re-called the 5' RACE reads, giving one row per CDR3 protein. The data show about 240,000 distinct CDR3 sequences, around 9.2% seen once. This clonotype was found many times. Its target is not known. The sequence derives from a male donor with ankylosing spondylitis or in good health (not recorded which). The sample was blood, either unsorted or a sorted T cell fraction (not recorded which).

The CDR3 loop reads CSVEGVWGNAYNEQFF. The CDR3 region has the DNA TGCAGCGTTGAAGGGGTGTGGGGGAATGCCTACAATGAGCAGTTCTTC. This rearrangement joins TRBV29-1 to TRBJ2-1, with D perhaps matching TRBD1 or TRBD2 (5 bases each). The length of the CDR3 is 16 residues. V lost 1 base and J 2 bases, leaving 15 bases between the germline ends. CDR1 and CDR2 from the germline V gene are SQVTM and ANQGSEA.